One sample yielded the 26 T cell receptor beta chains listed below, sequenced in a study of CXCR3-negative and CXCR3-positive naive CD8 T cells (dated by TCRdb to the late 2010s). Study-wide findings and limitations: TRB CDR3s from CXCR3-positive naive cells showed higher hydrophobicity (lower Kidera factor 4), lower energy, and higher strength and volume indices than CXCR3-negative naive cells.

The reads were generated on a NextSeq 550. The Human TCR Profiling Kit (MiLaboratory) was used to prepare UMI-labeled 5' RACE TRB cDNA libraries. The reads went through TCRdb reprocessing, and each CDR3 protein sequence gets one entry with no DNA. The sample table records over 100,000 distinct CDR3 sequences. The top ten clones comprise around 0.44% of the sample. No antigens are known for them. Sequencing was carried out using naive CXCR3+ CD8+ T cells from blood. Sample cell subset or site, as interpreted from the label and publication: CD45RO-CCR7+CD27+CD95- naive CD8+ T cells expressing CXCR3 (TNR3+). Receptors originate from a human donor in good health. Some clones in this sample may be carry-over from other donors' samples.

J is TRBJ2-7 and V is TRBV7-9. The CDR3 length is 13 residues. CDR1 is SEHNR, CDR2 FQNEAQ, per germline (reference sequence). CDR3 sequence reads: CASSLGSAAEQYF.

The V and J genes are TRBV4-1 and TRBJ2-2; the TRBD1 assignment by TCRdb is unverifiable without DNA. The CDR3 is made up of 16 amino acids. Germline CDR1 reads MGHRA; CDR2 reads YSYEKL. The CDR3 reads CASSQAGVPNTGELFF.

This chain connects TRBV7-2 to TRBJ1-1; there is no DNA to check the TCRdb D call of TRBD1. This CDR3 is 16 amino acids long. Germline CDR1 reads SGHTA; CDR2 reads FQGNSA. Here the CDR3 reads CASSQAAAGGITEAFF.

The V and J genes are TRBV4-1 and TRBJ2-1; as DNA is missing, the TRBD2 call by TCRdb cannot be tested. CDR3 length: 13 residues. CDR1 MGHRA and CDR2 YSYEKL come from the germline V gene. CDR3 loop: CASSPPGPGEQFF.

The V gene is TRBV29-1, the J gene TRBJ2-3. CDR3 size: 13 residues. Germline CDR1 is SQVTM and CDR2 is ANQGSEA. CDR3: CSVEDMGSDTQYF.

The CDR3 protein is CASSAGGSTYEQYF. The chain carries TRBV7-2 and TRBJ2-7. CDR3 size: 14 residues. CDR1 is SGHTA, CDR2 FQGNSA, per germline.

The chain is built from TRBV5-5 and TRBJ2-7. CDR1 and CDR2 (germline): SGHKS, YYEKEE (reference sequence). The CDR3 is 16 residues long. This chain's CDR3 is CASSLVVGKSSYEQYF.

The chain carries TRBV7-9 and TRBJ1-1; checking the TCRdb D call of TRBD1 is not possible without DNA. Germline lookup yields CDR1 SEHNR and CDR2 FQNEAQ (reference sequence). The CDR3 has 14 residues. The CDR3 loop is CASSPGDGNTEAFF.

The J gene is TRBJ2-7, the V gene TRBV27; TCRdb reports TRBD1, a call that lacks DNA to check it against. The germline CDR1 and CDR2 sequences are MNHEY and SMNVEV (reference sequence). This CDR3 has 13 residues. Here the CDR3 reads CASSPNLGAEQYF.

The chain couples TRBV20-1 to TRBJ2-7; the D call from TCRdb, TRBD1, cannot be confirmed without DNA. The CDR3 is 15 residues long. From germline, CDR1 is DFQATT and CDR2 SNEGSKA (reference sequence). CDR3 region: CSAREGDGASYEQYF.

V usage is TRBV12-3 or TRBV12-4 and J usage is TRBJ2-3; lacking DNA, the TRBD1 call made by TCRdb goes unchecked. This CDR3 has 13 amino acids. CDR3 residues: CTSVPRAADTQYF.

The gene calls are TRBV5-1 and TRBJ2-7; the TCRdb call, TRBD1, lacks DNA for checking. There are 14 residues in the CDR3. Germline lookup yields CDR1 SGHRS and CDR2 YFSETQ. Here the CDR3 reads CASSWTPGAHEQYF.

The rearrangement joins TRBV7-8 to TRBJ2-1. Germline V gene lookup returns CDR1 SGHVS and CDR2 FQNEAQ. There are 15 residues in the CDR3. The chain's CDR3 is CASSSSLGSYNEQFF.

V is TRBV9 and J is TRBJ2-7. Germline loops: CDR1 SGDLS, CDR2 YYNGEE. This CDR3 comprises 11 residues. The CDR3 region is CASSTNYEQYF.

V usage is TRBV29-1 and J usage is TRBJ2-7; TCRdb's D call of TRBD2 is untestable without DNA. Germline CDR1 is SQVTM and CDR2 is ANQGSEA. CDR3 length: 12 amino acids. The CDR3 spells CSVDGGDYEQYF.

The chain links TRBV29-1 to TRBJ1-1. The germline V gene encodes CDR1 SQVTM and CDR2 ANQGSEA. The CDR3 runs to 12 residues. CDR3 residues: CSAEDENTEAFF.

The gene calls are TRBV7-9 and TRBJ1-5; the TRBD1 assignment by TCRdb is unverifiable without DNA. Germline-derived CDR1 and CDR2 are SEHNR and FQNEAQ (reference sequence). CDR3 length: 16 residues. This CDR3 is CASSLTPGGGNQPQHF.

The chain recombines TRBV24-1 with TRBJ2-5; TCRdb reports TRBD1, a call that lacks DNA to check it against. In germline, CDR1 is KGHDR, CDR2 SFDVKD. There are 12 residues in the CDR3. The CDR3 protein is CATSDPGETQYF.

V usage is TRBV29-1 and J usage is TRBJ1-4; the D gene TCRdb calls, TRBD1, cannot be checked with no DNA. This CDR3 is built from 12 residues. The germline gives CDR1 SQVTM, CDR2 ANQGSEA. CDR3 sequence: CSVQTGPGKLFF. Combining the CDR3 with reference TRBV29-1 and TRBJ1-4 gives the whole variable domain SAVISQKPSRDICQRGTSLTIQCQVDSQVTMMFWYRQQPGQSLTLIATANQGSEATYESGFVIDKFPISRPNLTFSTLTVSNMSPEDSSIYLCSVQTGPGKLFFGSGTQLSVL.

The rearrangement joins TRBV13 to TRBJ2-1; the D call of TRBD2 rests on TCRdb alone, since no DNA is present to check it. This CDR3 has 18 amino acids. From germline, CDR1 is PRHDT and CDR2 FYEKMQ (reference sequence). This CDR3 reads CASSLEGLAGEPTDEQFF.

CDR3 amino acids: CAWGDRTFYEQYF. The chain carries TRBV30 and TRBJ2-7; TCRdb selects TRBD1, and the lack of DNA leaves this call unchecked. The germline CDR1 and CDR2 sequences are GTSNPN and SVGIG (reference sequence). The CDR3 has 13 amino acids.

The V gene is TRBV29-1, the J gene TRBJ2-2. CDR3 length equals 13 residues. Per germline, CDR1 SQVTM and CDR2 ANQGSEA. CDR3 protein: CSVFRQDTGELFF.

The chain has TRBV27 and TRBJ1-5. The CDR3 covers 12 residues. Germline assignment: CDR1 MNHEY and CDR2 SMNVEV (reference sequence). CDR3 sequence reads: CASSFSGQPQHF.

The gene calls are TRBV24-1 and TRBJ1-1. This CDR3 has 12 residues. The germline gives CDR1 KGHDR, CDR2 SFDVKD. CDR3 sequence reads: CATSDPNTEAFF.

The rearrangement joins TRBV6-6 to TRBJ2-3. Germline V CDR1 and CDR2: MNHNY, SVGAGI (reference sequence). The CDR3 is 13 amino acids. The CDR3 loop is CASSYSLRDTQYF.

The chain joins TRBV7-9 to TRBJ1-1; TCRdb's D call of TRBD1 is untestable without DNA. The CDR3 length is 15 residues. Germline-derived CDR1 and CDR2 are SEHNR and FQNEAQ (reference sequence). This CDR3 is CASSTPGQAGTEAFF.